This is a list of T cell receptor beta chains from one sample in a study of blood T cell repertoires in COVID-19. Sequencing used immunoSEQ multiplex PCR; TCRdb keeps in-frame clones, though not all of them. The sample includes nearly 200,000 clones, about 82% of them seen just once. Sequencing was carried out using peripheral blood. The receptor source for this set is a man in his 60s with COVID-19, enrolled during active disease. CDR3s include the opening cysteine and the closing phenylalanine or tryptophan. The D gene is left open where the match is weak. Clone size is stated in some rows and not others, as once, few, many or a class when expanded.

abundance	d_gene	v_gene	j_gene	CDR3nt	CDR3aa
NA	NA	TRBV7-9	TRBJ2-2	TGTGCCAGCAGTCTCACGAGGGGGGACAGTCTAACCGGGGAGCTGTTTTTT	CASSLTRGDSLTGELFF
NA	NA	TRBV10-1	TRBJ1-5	TGCGCCAGCGAGACAGATAGCAATCAGCCCCAGCATTTT	CASETDSNQPQHF
NA	TRBD1	TRBV4-2	TRBJ1-5	TGTGCCAGCAGCCCCCCGGGACAGGGCGATCAGCCCCAGCATTTT	CASSPPGQGDQPQHF
NA	NA	TRBV19	TRBJ1-2	TGTGCCAGTAGTCCCGGGGTGACATCCTATGGCTACACCTTC	CASSPGVTSYGYTF
NA	TRBD1	TRBV12-3/TRBV12-4	TRBJ1-2	TGTGCCAGCAGTTTTACAGGGGGCTATGGCTACACCTTC	CASSFTGGYGYTF
NA	TRBD1	TRBV3-1/TRBV3-2	TRBJ1-2	TGTGCCAGCAGCCAACGGGGAACAGGGGGCCAGAGGGGCTACACCTTC	CASSQRGTGGQRGYTF
NA	TRBD2	TRBV5-4	TRBJ2-3	TGTGCCAGCAGCTCCTCCTTGGCGGGAGGCCGCACAGATACGCAGTATTTT	CASSSSLAGGRTDTQYF
NA	NA	TRBV5-4	TRBJ1-6	TGTGCCAGCAGCCTGAGGGATTCACCCCTCCACTTT	CASSLRDSPLHF
NA	TRBD1	TRBV10-3	TRBJ1-3	TGTGCCACCGCTACATTGGGACAGGCTGGAAACACCATATATTTT	CATATLGQAGNTIYF
NA	NA	TRBV27	TRBJ1-2	TGTGCCAGCAGTTTAACAGGGTTGGGCTACACCTTC	CASSLTGLGYTF
NA	TRBD2	TRBV28	TRBJ2-2	TGTGCCAGCAGTTTAATAGCGGGAGTCACCGGGGAGCTGTTTTTT	CASSLIAGVTGELFF
NA	NA	TRBV5-1	TRBJ2-2	TGCGCCAGCGGGAGGACCTCCCCGTCGGTCACCGGGGAGCTGTTTTTT	CASGRTSPSVTGELFF
NA	NA	TRBV19	TRBJ1-5	TGTGCCGTTGGCAGGGGCCTCTATAGCAATCAGCCCCAGCATTTT	CAVGRGLYSNQPQHF
NA	NA	TRBV19	TRBJ1-5	TGTGCCAGTAGTATTTACAGGAGCAATCAGCCCCAGCATTTT	CASSIYRSNQPQHF
NA	TRBD1	TRBV9	TRBJ1-5	TGTGCCAGCAGCGCCGGGACAGATAATCAGCCCCAGCATTTT	CASSAGTDNQPQHF
once	NA	TRBV29-1	TRBJ2-1	TGCAGCGCCTTGTCCTACAATGAGCAGTTCTTC	CSALSYNEQFF
once	NA	TRBV24-1	TRBJ1-5	TGTGCCACCCGGGGGGTTGGTAGCAATCAGCCCCAGCATTTT	CATRGVGSNQPQHF
NA	NA	TRBV3-1/TRBV3-2	TRBJ2-7	TGTGCCAGCAGCCGCCGGGAGTTTGGTTCGGGGAAGGGGTACGAGCAGTACTTC	CASSRREFGSGKGYEQYF
NA	NA	TRBV10-3	TRBJ1-5	TGTGCCATCAGTGACCCTCTCGGGGAGAATCAGCCCCAGCATTTT	CAISDPLGENQPQHF
NA	TRBD1	TRBV6-5	TRBJ1-1	TGTGCCAGCAGTTTCATCAGGGGGCCCGGCGTTGGAGCTTTCTTT	CASSFIRGPGVGAFF
NA	TRBD1	TRBV6-5	TRBJ2-7	TGTGCCACCATCGGGACAGGGCGCGGCTACGAGCAGTACTTC	CATIGTGRGYEQYF
NA	NA	TRBV2	TRBJ1-5	TGTGCCAGCAGTGGGGGACACCGACCGCAGGGCAATCAGCCCCAGCATTTT	CASSGGHRPQGNQPQHF
NA	TRBD2	TRBV7-7	TRBJ2-2	TGTGCCAGCAGCAGCCGAAGTACGGGGGGTACCGGGGAGCTGTTTTTT	CASSSRSTGGTGELFF
NA	NA	TRBV14	TRBJ2-1	TGTGCCAGCAGCCAAGATCGGTCCAGGAATGAGCAGTTCTTC	CASSQDRSRNEQFF
few	NA	TRBV28	TRBJ1-3	TGTGCCAGCAGTTTCGGGGGGCCTGGAAACACCATATATTTT	CASSFGGPGNTIYF
few	TRBD1	TRBV7-6	TRBJ2-2	TGTGCCAGCAAAGCTTATAGGACAGGGGGCCCCGGGGAGCTGTTTTTT	CASKAYRTGGPGELFF
NA	NA	TRBV7-9	TRBJ1-5	TGTGCCAGCAGCGCCACAGGTAGCAATCAGCCCCAGCATTTT	CASSATGSNQPQHF
NA	NA	TRBV6-5	TRBJ1-5	TGTGCCAGCTGGGGGGTTAAGGGTCAGCCCCAGCATTTT	CASWGVKGQPQHF
NA	TRBD2	TRBV6-1	TRBJ2-3	TGTGCCAGCAGTGAAGTTGGAATCTGGACTAGCGGTTACACAGATACGCAGTATTTT	CASSEVGIWTSGYTDTQYF
NA	NA	TRBV29-1	TRBJ1-5	TGCAGCGTCCGCTTTGGGGCGAGCAATCAGCCCCAGCATTTT	CSVRFGASNQPQHF
few	NA	TRBV5-6	TRBJ1-6	TGTGCCAGCAGCCGAGGGACATCACCACCCCTCCACTTT	CASSRGTSPPLHF
once	TRBD1	TRBV6-5	TRBJ1-2	TGTGCCAGCAGCTCAATGGCAGGGGGCGACTATGGCTACACCTTC	CASSSMAGGDYGYTF
NA	NA	TRBV5-1	TRBJ2-3	TGCGCCAGCAGCGACTTAATCGCCCCTAGCACAGATACGCAGTATTTT	CASSDLIAPSTDTQYF
NA	NA	TRBV7-9	TRBJ1-1	TGTGCCAGCAGCTTTTCCCAGTTGAACACTGAAGCTTTCTTT	CASSFSQLNTEAFF
NA	TRBD1	TRBV7-9	TRBJ2-2	TGTGCCAGCAGCTCACAGGGGATTGTTAGCACCGGGGAGCTGTTTTTT	CASSSQGIVSTGELFF
NA	NA	TRBV10-1	TRBJ2-1	TGCGCCAGCAGTGACCCCGGACTAGGGGGTGGTGAGCAGTTCTTC	CASSDPGLGGGEQFF
NA	NA	TRBV18	TRBJ1-5	TGTGCCAGCTCACCAGGGCGCAGCAATCAGCCCCAGCATTTT	CASSPGRSNQPQHF
NA	TRBD1	TRBV5-1	TRBJ1-1	TGCGCCAGCAGCTTGGATGGAGGGGGCGCAAGCATCCCTGAAGCTTTCTTT	CASSLDGGGASIPEAFF
NA	TRBD1	TRBV29-1	TRBJ2-2	TGCAGCGTTGCGGGACAGGCGAACACCGGGGAGCTGTTTTTT	CSVAGQANTGELFF
NA	NA	TRBV6-5	TRBJ2-3	TGTGCCAGCAGTAGGCGAGGGGCAGGGGCAGATACGCAGTATTTT	CASSRRGAGADTQYF
NA	NA	TRBV18	TRBJ1-2	TGTGCCAGCTCTCCAAGGACAGAAGGCTATGGCTACACCTTC	CASSPRTEGYGYTF
NA	NA	TRBV30	TRBJ1-2	TGTGCCTGGAGTTCCGGACTGTATGGCTACACCTTC	CAWSSGLYGYTF
NA	TRBD1	TRBV6-4	TRBJ1-6	TGTGCCAGCAGCGAGGGGACAGCCAATTCACCCCTCCACTTT	CASSEGTANSPLHF
NA	NA	TRBV9	TRBJ1-2	TGTGCCAGCAGCGTAGAAGGTGGGGCGCCACTATATGGCTACACCTTC	CASSVEGGAPLYGYTF
NA	NA	TRBV5-4	TRBJ1-2	TGTGCCAGCACCCTGGGGGGACTCTCAAACTATGGCTACACCTTC	CASTLGGLSNYGYTF
NA	TRBD1	TRBV5-1	TRBJ2-7	TGCGCCAGCAGCAACCTTGACAGGGACGAGCAGTACTTC	CASSNLDRDEQYF
NA	TRBD1	TRBV10-1	TRBJ2-2	TGCGCCAGCAGTCCAGAAGACAGGGACACCGGGGAGCTGTTTTTT	CASSPEDRDTGELFF
NA	TRBD2	TRBV6-2/TRBV6-3	TRBJ2-3	TGTGCCAGCAGTTACCGCGGCGGGAGGGGGTTAAATACGCAGTATTTT	CASSYRGGRGLNTQYF
NA	TRBD1	TRBV10-3	TRBJ1-2	TGTGCCATCAGTGAGGGACAGGGGGCATACGATGGCTACACCTTC	CAISEGQGAYDGYTF
NA	TRBD1	TRBV6-4	TRBJ1-5	TGTGCCAGCAGCCCTGGGACAGGGGCAGGTCAGCCCCAGCATTTT	CASSPGTGAGQPQHF
NA	NA	TRBV5-1	TRBJ1-1	TGCGCCAGCAGCGCCTTACAGGGCCGGAACACTGAAGCTTTCTTT	CASSALQGRNTEAFF
NA	NA	TRBV7-2	TRBJ2-7	TGTGCCAGCAGCCGGGAGTCCGAGCAGTACTTC	CASSRESEQYF
NA	TRBD1	TRBV6-5	TRBJ1-2	TGTGCCAGCAGGACAGGGGGCACCAGCTACACCTTC	CASRTGGTSYTF
NA	NA	TRBV19	TRBJ1-4	TGTGCCAGTAGTCCACTACAGGGCTGGCTGTTTTTT	CASSPLQGWLFF
NA	NA	TRBV7-2	TRBJ1-3	TGTGCCAGCAGCCTGTCAGGGTCTGGAAACACCATATATTTT	CASSLSGSGNTIYF
once	TRBD2	TRBV27	TRBJ2-7	TGTGCCACCACTAATAGCGGGACTTACGACGAGCAGTACTTC	CATTNSGTYDEQYF
NA	TRBD2	TRBV5-4	TRBJ2-2	TGTGCCAGCAGCTTCCTGACTAGCGGGAGGGACGGGGAGCTGTTTTTT	CASSFLTSGRDGELFF
NA	TRBD1	TRBV18	TRBJ2-1	TGTGCCAGCTCTCCTAAGGGACAGCGGAGTGGTGAGCAGTTCTTC	CASSPKGQRSGEQFF
NA	NA	TRBV10-3	TRBJ2-7	TGTGCCATCAGTGAAACTTACGAGCAGTACTTC	CAISETYEQYF